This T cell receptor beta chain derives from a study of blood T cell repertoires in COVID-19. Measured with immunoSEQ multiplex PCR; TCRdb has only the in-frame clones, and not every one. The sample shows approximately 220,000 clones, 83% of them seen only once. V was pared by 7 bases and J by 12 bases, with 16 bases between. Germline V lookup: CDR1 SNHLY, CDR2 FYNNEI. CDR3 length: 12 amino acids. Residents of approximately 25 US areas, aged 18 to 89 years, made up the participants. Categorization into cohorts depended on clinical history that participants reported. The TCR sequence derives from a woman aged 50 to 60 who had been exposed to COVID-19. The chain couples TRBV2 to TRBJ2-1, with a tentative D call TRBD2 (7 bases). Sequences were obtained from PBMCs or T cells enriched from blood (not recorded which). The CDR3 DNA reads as TGTGCCAGCACCCAAGGGGGGGGTGGGCAGTTCTTC. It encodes CASTQGGGGQFF. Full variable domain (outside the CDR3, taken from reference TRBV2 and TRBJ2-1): EPEVTQTPSHQVTQMGQEVILRCVPISNHLYFYWYRQILGQKVEFLVSFYNNEISEKSEIFDDQFSVERPDGSNFTLKIRSTKLEDSAMYFCASTQGGGGQFFGPGTRLTVL.